A selection of T cell receptor beta chains follows, all from one sample in a study of T cell repertoires in cytomegalovirus infection. TCRdb used MiXCR to reprocess the reads, holding one entry per CDR3 protein. The data show about 740,000 distinct CDR3 sequences, around 30% seen once. What these receptors recognize is not known. The sequencing used cultured PBMCs, collected from culture after CMV antigen stimulation. These receptors all stem from a human donor in good health (CMV status not recorded). Some clones in this sample may be carry-over from other donors' samples. The CDR3 runs from the conserved cysteine through the conserved F or W. Each record gives: clone size, D gene, V gene, J gene, CDR3 protein, CDR3 DNA. The D gene is left open where the match is weak. Some rows have no size entry. The others give once, few or many, or a class for an expanded clone.

few	TRBD1	TRBV7-9	TRBJ1-2	CASSITDREYGYTF	TGTGCCAGCAGCATAACGGACAGGGAATATGGCTACACCTTC
few	TRBD1	TRBV6-1	TRBJ1-4	CASSGPGQRLLATNEKLFF	TGTGCCAGCAGTGGACCGGGACAGCGTCTCCTCGCAACTAATGAAAAACTGTTTTTT
few	-	TRBV6-5	TRBJ1-1	CASTELVAGATEAFF	TGTGCCAGCACAGAACTAGTGGCAGGGGCCACTGAAGCTTTCTTT
-	-	TRBV4-1	TRBJ1-5	CASSQDPDRYNLYSNQPQHF	TGCGCCAGCAGCCAAGATCCGGACCGCTATAACCTTTATAGCAATCAGCCCCAGCATTTT
few	-	TRBV19	TRBJ2-3	CACEGADTQYF	TGTGCCTGCGAGGGAGCAGATACGCAGTATTTT
-	TRBD2	TRBV27	TRBJ2-1	CASSSDSETSGMGAGNEQFF	TGTGCCAGCAGTTCGGACTCCGAGACTAGCGGGATGGGCGCGGGGAATGAGCAGTTCTTC
few	-	TRBV6-5	TRBJ1-2	CASSYSTAWDGYTF	TGTGCCAGCAGTTACTCTACGGCCTGGGATGGCTACACCTTC
-	TRBD1	TRBV7-2	TRBJ1-6	CASSLGQGAYNSPLHF	TGTGCCAGCAGCTTAGGACAGGGCGCCTATAATTCACCCCTCCACTTT
few	-	TRBV28	TRBJ1-1	CASRYALRNTEAFF	TGTGCCAGCAGGTACGCGCTCAGGAACACTGAAGCTTTCTTT
few	TRBD1	TRBV12-3/TRBV12-4	TRBJ2-2	CASSILRGQNTGELFF	TGTGCCAGCAGTATCCTCAGGGGGCAGAACACCGGGGAGCTGTTTTTT
-	-	TRBV5-1	TRBJ2-2	CASSGPGGQGPGELFF	TGCGCCAGCAGCGGCCCGGGGGGCCAGGGTCCCGGGGAGCTGTTTTTT
-	TRBD1	TRBV5-1	TRBJ2-7	CASSRDSYGQYF	TGCGCCAGCAGCCGGGACAGTTACGGGCAGTACTTC
few	-	TRBV6-6	TRBJ2-2	CAARAASGELFF	TGTGCCGCAAGGGCGGCCTCCGGGGAGCTGTTTTTT
many	-	TRBV7-2	TRBJ2-5	CASKGTRGSETQYF	TGTGCCAGCAAAGGGACCCGAGGTTCGGAGACCCAGTACTTC
many	-	TRBV7-2	TRBJ1-6	CASSQRGVDSPLHF	TGTGCCAGCAGCCAGCGGGGCGTCGATTCACCCCTCCACTTT
-	-	TRBV7-2	TRBJ1-2	CASSLGRGESYGYTF	TGTGCCAGCAGCTTGGGGCGCGGGGAATCGTATGGCTACACCTTC
-	-	TRBV6-6	TRBJ2-7	CASTVYYEQYF	TGTGCCAGCACCGTTTACTACGAGCAGTACTTC
-	-	TRBV2	TRBJ2-3	CASRDYSDTQYF	TGTGCCAGCAGAGACTATTCAGATACGCAGTATTTT
-	-	TRBV7-2	TRBJ2-3	CASRAGNTQYF	TGTGCCAGCAGGGCAGGGAATACGCAGTATTTT
-	-	TRBV6-2/TRBV6-3	TRBJ1-3	CASSLRRGTVGNTIYF	TGTGCCAGCAGTTTACGACGAGGGACGGTGGGAAACACCATATATTTT
-	TRBD2	TRBV6-2/TRBV6-3	TRBJ2-5	CASRLAGSETQYF	TGTGCCAGCAGACTAGCGGGATCGGAGACCCAGTACTTC
few	TRBD2	TRBV19	TRBJ2-1	CASSKLAGGNNEQFF	TGTGCCAGTAGTAAACTAGCGGGGGGTAATAATGAGCAGTTCTTC
few	-	TRBV4-3	TRBJ2-7	CASSQGGSPHYEQYF	TGCGCCAGCAGCCAAGGAGGATCGCCCCACTACGAGCAGTACTTC
few	TRBD2	TRBV6-2/TRBV6-3	TRBJ2-1	CASSYTLRGSGSSRGEQFF	TGTGCCAGCAGTTACACCCTTAGGGGTAGCGGGAGTTCTCGGGGTGAGCAGTTCTTC
-	-	TRBV6-6	TRBJ2-1	CASRDPRNPGGNEQFF	TGTGCCAGCAGGGACCCCCGAAACCCTGGGGGGAATGAGCAGTTCTTC
few	-	TRBV7-9	TRBJ2-7	CASSLPGLASEQYF	TGTGCCAGCAGCCTTCCGGGGCTGGCCTCCGAGCAGTACTTC
once	TRBD2	TRBV5-4	TRBJ2-1	CASSQSGTSGTNEQFF	TGTGCCAGCAGCCAGTCCGGGACTAGCGGGACAAATGAGCAGTTCTTC
many	-	TRBV7-2	TRBJ2-5	CASSGGTEETQYF	TGTGCCAGCAGCGGAGGGACAGAAGAGACCCAGTACTTC
-	TRBD1	TRBV28	TRBJ1-3	CASSAWDSSGNTIYF	TGTGCCAGCAGCGCGTGGGACAGCTCTGGAAACACCATATATTTT
-	-	TRBV6-2/TRBV6-3	TRBJ2-7	CASSEPRTVGNEQYF	TGTGCCAGCAGTGAACCTCGGACAGTAGGGAACGAGCAGTACTTC